This paragraph covers one T cell receptor beta chain sequence. Its antigen is undetermined. Produced via immunoSEQ multiplex PCR; TCRdb's table is partial and in-frame only. The table shows fewer than 200,000 clones, with around 90% occurring only once. The record originates from a study of T cell responses to AZD1222 COVID-19 vaccine. Whole-study results and caveats: Unmutated variant regions are reportedly targeted by nearly half of spike-specific TCRs.

The CDR3 covers 15 residues. Germline loops: CDR1 MNHNY, CDR2 SVGAGI (reference sequence). J lost 10 bases, V lost 4 bases, and 11 bases had no gene match. Investigators merged groups given second doses at roughly 4 or roughly 12 weeks. V and J are TRBV6-6 and TRBJ1-3, with 9 bases lining up with TRBD1. This sequence originates from an adult who received the AZD1222 COVID-19 vaccine. The material sequenced was peripheral blood, taken 28 days after the second AZD1222 dose. The CDR3: CASSSVTGGPRTIYF. CDR3 coding DNA: TGTGCCAGCAGTTCCGTCACAGGGGGCCCGAGAACCATATATTTT.